These T cell receptor beta chains were read from a single sample in a study of PD-1 blockade in classical Hodgkin lymphoma. Some clones are missing from TCRdb's copy, which holds only in-frame ones; the method was immunoSEQ multiplex PCR. The repertoire has about 85,000 clones, about 93% of them found once; the top ten carry approximately 2.4%. The sequencing here drew on peripheral blood mononuclear cells (PBMCs), taken before the second cycle of nivolumab. The source of these receptors is a human donor with classical Hodgkin lymphoma. Both conserved end residues are part of each CDR3.

CDR3aa	len	v_gene	j_gene
CASSSGGPPMNTEAFF	16	TRBV7-6	TRBJ1-1
CASNLSLQGTEAFF	14	TRBV28	TRBJ1-1
CSVEGSHSSYNEQFF	15	TRBV29-1	TRBJ2-1
CASERGRTNEKLFF	14	TRBV2	TRBJ1-4
CASKEGQMGTGELFF	15	TRBV14	TRBJ2-2
CASNRTKFHPPGSYEQYF	18	TRBV25-1	TRBJ2-7
CASSYSRGNEQFF	13	TRBV6-6	TRBJ2-1
CASSPGTYEQYF	12	TRBV18	TRBJ2-7
CASSITWDPGYTF	13	TRBV7-2	TRBJ1-2
CSVEGRREQFF	11	TRBV29-1	TRBJ2-1
CASSYSGSPLHF	12	TRBV6-6	TRBJ1-6
CASSHPDGEANYGYTF	16	TRBV4-2	TRBJ1-2
CASSTRPTDTDTQYF	15	TRBV5-1	TRBJ2-3